Presented here are 22 T cell receptor beta chains from one specimen sequenced in a study of shared clonotypes between healthy human individuals. Data came from immunoSEQ multiplex PCR; TCRdb stores just in-frame clones and leaves some out. This table holds millions of clones, about 92% found once. The material sequenced was naive CD4+ T cells sorted from blood. Subset indicated: CD45RA+ positively selected. The receptors originated from a man aged 18 to 29 in good health.

Notes on this clone: Additional DNA sequences in this sample encode the identical CDR3. The chain is built from TRBV10-2 and TRBJ1-1, with TRBD1 as a possible D gene (6 bases). V was shortened by 8 bases and J by 2 bases, with 12 bases between the two germline ends. The CDR3 spans 13 residues. Looked up from germline, CDR1 is WSHSY and CDR2 is SAAADI. The CDR3 region has the DNA TGCGCCAGCTCCCAACAGGGAAACACTGAAGCTTTCTTT. Protein: CASSQQGNTEAFF.

The chain links TRBV4-3 to TRBJ1-1; no definite D call. Trimming stripped 1 base from V and 1 base from J, with 7 bases between. Germline V lookup: CDR1 LGHNA, CDR2 YSLEER. The CDR3 spans 14 residues. The CDR3 bases are TGCGCCAGCAGCCAAGTGGGGAGGAACACTGAAGCTTTCTTT. Residues: CASSQVGRNTEAFF.

This sequence joins TRBV5-1 and TRBJ2-2; 14 bases fit TRBD2. V was clipped by 3 bases and J by 6 bases; unmatched bases: 1. Looked up from germline, CDR1 is SGHRS and CDR2 is YFSETQ. The CDR3 contains 15 residues. CDR3 nucleotide sequence: TGCGCCAGCAGCTGGGGACTAGCGGGGGCCGGGGAGCTGTTTTTT. It encodes CASSWGLAGAGELFF.

The chain has TRBV27 and TRBJ2-6; D possibly corresponds to TRBD1 (5 bases). The CDR3 sequence is 18 residues long. Trimming took 5 bases from V and 0 from J, leaving 17 bases between them. Germline CDR1 is MNHEY and CDR2 is SMNVEV (reference sequence). As DNA, the CDR3 is TGTGCCAGCAGTCCCCTTTGGACACGTTTCTCTGGGGCCAACGTCCTGACTTTC. It specifies CASSPLWTRFSGANVLTF.

This sequence joins TRBV30 and TRBJ1-6; D is undetermined. CDR1 and CDR2 from the germline V gene are GTSNPN and SVGIG (reference sequence). The CDR3 length is 12 residues. V gave up 8 bases and J gave up 10 bases, with 15 bases separating them. The CDR3 is CAQSGSNSPLHF. The CDR3 DNA sequence: TGTGCCCAAAGTGGGTCGAACTCACCCCTCCACTTT.

Regarding this clone: Other DNA sequences in this specimen translate into the identical CDR3. This chain links TRBV5-1 with TRBJ1-6, with TRBD1 identical over 9 bases. V dropped 0 bases and J dropped 7; count of bases not matched to a gene: 2. The CDR3 has 15 amino acids. Looked up from germline, CDR1 is SGHRS and CDR2 is YFSETQ. CDR3 bases: TGCGCCAGCAGCTTGGGAGGGACAGGGAATTCACCCCTCCACTTT. Translating gives CASSLGGTGNSPLHF.

This chain connects TRBV28 to TRBJ2-7; D unclear. Germline CDR1 and CDR2: MDHEN and SYDVKM. Trimming shortened V by 6 bases and J by 3 bases, and 18 bases separated the two germline ends. This CDR3 has 15 amino acids. The CDR3 is CASSPPRALDYEQYF. The CDR3 bases are TGTGCCAGCAGCCCCCCTAGGGCCCTAGACTACGAGCAGTACTTC.

The rearrangement links TRBV5-6 to TRBJ2-7; 15 positions agree with TRBD2. CDR1 SGHDT and CDR2 YYEEEE come from the germline V gene. J was trimmed by 4 bases and V by 1 base; bases with no gene match: 9. This CDR3 spans 18 amino acids. Here the CDR3 reads CASSLNLGLAGGMYEQYF. CDR3 nucleotides: TGTGCCAGCAGCTTGAACCTCGGACTAGCGGGAGGGATGTACGAGCAGTACTTC.

This clone was seen just once. V is TRBV7-9 and J is TRBJ2-1; D may be TRBD2 (7 bases). This CDR3 is 14 amino acids long. Trimming took off 3 bases at V and 7 bases at J, with 13 bases between the two ends. Germline CDR1 reads SEHNR; CDR2 reads FQNEAQ (reference sequence). The CDR3 is CASSLPRGGNEQFF. The CDR3 DNA sequence: TGTGCCAGCAGCTTGCCTAGGGGGGGGAATGAGCAGTTCTTC.

The chain recombines TRBV7-8 with TRBJ2-3, with 11 bases lining up with TRBD2. From germline, CDR1 is SGHVS and CDR2 FQNEAQ. The CDR3 is made up of 17 amino acids. V gave up 4 bases and J gave up 2 bases; unmatched junction bases: 8. The DNA of the CDR3 is TGTGCCAGCAGCTCAACCGAGACTAGCGGGGCCACAGATACGCAGTATTTT. Translating it yields CASSSTETSGATDTQYF.

The gene calls are TRBV5-4 and TRBJ2-6; TRBD1 agrees at 10 bases. The CDR3 length is 17 residues. Germline V gene lookup returns CDR1 SGHNT and CDR2 YYREEE (reference sequence). V dropped 4 bases and J dropped 9; count of bases not matched to a gene: 13. CDR3 in DNA: TGTGCCAGCAGCCTAGGACAGGGGGTAGGTGTAAACAACGTCCTGACTTTC. This codes for CASSLGQGVGVNNVLTF.

The J gene is TRBJ1-1, the V gene TRBV6-1; a weak D match, TRBD1 (5 bases). Germline-derived CDR1 and CDR2 are MNHNS and SASEGT. Deletions cut 6 bases from V and 4 bases from J, with 12 bases between. The CDR3 is made up of 13 amino acids. The CDR3 protein is CASRQGRGTEAFF. The CDR3 bases are TGTGCCAGCAGGCAGGGACGCGGCACTGAAGCTTTCTTT.

V usage is TRBV30 and J usage is TRBJ1-6; D not certain. Germline V gene lookup returns CDR1 GTSNPN and CDR2 SVGIG (reference sequence). V lost 1 base and J lost 10, with 14 bases in between. This CDR3 is built from 14 residues. In nucleotides, the CDR3 is TGTGCCTGGAGTGCGAGTGATGGTGCCTCACCCCTCCACTTT. This encodes CAWSASDGASPLHF.

The CDR3 DNA reads as TGTGCCAGTAGTACGTTGGGACAGGGCCATAGCAATCAGCCCCAGCATTTT. Translation gives CASSTLGQGHSNQPQHF. The J gene is TRBJ1-5, the V gene TRBV19; 9 positions agree with TRBD1. Germline V lookup: CDR1 LNHDA, CDR2 SQIVND (reference sequence). This CDR3 is 17 amino acids long. V was clipped by 4 bases and J by 0 bases; unmatched bases: 7.

The chain is built from TRBV5-1 and TRBJ1-6; perhaps TRBD1 as D (6 bases). V was clipped by 5 bases and J by 8 bases, with 20 bases between them. The germline CDR1 and CDR2 sequences are SGHRS and YFSETQ. The CDR3 length is 16 residues. CDR3 sequence: CASRPDRIRGDSPLHF. CDR3 sequence (DNA): TGCGCCAGCAGGCCCGACAGGATTCGGGGGGATTCACCCCTCCACTTT.

This clone appeared a few times. The gene calls are TRBV7-9 and TRBJ2-7; D not resolved. The germline V gene has CDR1 SEHNR and CDR2 FQNEAQ (reference sequence). The V end lost 7 bases, the J end lost 2 bases, and 9 bases lay between the germline ends. This CDR3 contains 12 residues. The CDR3 DNA sequence: TGTGCCAGCACCACGTATCCCTACGAGCAGTACTTC. Translation: CASTTYPYEQYF.

The V and J genes are TRBV6-1 and TRBJ2-7, with D tentatively TRBD1 (5 bases). Germline V CDR1 and CDR2: MNHNS, SASEGT. This CDR3 is built from 16 residues. Trimming shortened V by 1 base and J by 5 bases, and 18 bases separated the two germline ends. CDR3 nucleotides: TGTGCCAGCAGTGAAGGCGCAGTAGGGGCGAGGAACGAGCAGTACTTC. It translates to CASSEGAVGARNEQYF.

The chain is built from TRBV6-6 and TRBJ2-2; D perhaps matches TRBD2 (7 bases). This CDR3 is 15 amino acids long. Germline-derived CDR1 and CDR2 are MNHNY and SVGAGI (reference sequence). Trimming pared 6 bases from V and 1 base from J, leaving 12 bases between. For the CDR3, the DNA is TGTGCCAGCAGGGGGGGGCAGAGGAACACCGGGGAGCTGTTTTTT. Amino acids: CASRGGQRNTGELFF.

A single count supports this clone. The chain recombines TRBV2 with TRBJ2-2; 9 bases fit TRBD1. The CDR3 totals 14 residues. The V gene end was trimmed by 4 bases and the J gene end by 7 bases; junction bases not matched to a gene: 4. CDR1 is SNHLY and CDR2 is FYNNEI in the germline V gene. Here the CDR3 DNA reads TGTGCCAGCAGTGCTGGACAGGGGCTCGGGGAGCTGTTTTTT. Protein product: CASSAGQGLGELFF. The variable domain in full, with the rest retrieved from reference TRBV2 and TRBJ2-2, is EPEVTQTPSHQVTQMGQEVILRCVPISNHLYFYWYRQILGQKVEFLVSFYNNEISEKSEIFDDQFSVERPDGSNFTLKIRSTKLEDSAMYFCASSAGQGLGELFFGEGSRLTVL.

To note about this clone: At the DNA level, this CDR3 is encoded by other sequences in the same sample as well. The chain joins TRBV6-1 to TRBJ1-5, with TRBD1 as a possible D gene (6 bases). The CDR3 length is 14 residues. Trimming removed 2 bases at V and 4 bases at J, with 9 bases between. Germline V CDR1 and CDR2: MNHNS, SASEGT. DNA for the CDR3: TGTGCCAGCAGTGAACAGGGGAATAATCAGCCCCAGCATTTT. This codes for CASSEQGNNQPQHF.

The genes are TRBV2 and TRBJ2-3; no clear D. CDR1 SNHLY and CDR2 FYNNEI come from the germline V gene. The CDR3 totals 11 residues. V was trimmed by 8 bases and J by 8 bases, leaving 11 bases between them. The CDR3 protein is CASGRYSTQYF. In DNA form, the CDR3 reads TGTGCCAGCGGGCGGTACAGTACGCAGTATTTT.

Worth noting for this clone: One junction end does not reproduce the germline sequence, and a read error may be involved. V usage is TRBV5-4 and J usage is TRBJ1-2; tentatively, D is TRBD1 (5 bases). The germline gives CDR1 SGHNT, CDR2 YYREEE (reference sequence). The CDR3 extends over 17 amino acids. This CDR3 reads CASSVVDGAYTNYGYTF. CDR3 sequence (DNA): TGTGCCAGCAGCGTGGTTGACGGGGCCTATACAAACTACGGCTACACCTTC.